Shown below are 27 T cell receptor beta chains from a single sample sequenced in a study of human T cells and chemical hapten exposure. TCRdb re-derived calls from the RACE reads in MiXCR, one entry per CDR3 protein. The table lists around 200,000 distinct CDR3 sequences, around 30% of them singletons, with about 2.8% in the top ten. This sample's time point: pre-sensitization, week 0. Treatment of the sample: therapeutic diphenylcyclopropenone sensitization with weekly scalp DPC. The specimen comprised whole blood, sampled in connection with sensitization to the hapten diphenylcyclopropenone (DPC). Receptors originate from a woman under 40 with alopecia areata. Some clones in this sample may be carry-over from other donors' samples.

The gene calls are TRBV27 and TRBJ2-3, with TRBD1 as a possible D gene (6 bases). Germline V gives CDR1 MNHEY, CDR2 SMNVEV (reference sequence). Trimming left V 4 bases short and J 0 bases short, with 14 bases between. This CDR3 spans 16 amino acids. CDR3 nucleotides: TGTGCCAGCAGTTCCGACATCGGACAGAGCACAGATACGCAGTATTTT. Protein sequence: CASSSDIGQSTDTQYF.

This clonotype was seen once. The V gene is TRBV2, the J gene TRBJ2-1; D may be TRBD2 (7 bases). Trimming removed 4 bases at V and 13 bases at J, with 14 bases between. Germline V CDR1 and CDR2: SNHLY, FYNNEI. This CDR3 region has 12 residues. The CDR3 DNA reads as TGTGCCAGCAGTGGGGAGGGGGGTACTCAGTTCTTC. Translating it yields CASSGEGGTQFF.

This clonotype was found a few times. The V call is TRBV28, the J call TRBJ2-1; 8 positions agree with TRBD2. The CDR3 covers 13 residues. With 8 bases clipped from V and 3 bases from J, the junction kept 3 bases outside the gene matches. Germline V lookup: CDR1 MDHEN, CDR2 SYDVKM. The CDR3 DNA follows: TGTGCCAGCCAAAGCGGGGGCTACAATGAGCAGTTCTTC. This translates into CASQSGGYNEQFF.

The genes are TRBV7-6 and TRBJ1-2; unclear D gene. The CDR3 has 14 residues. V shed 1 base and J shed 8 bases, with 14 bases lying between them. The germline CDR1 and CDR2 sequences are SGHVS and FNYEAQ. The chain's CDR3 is CASSLGLSGSGYTF. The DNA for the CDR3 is TGTGCCAGCAGCTTAGGTCTCAGCGGAAGCGGCTACACCTTC. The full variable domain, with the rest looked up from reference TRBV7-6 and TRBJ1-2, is GAGVSQSPRYKVTKRGQDVALRCDPISGHVSLYWYRQALGQGPEFLTYFNYEAQQDKSGLPNDRFSAERPEGSISTLTIQRTEQRDSAMYRCASSLGLSGSGYTFGSGTRLTVV.

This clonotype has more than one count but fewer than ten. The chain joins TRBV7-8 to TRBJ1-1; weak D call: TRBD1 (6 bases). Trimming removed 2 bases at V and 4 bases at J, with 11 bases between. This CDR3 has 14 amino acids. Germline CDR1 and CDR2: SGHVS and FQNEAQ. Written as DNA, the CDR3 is TGTGCCAGCAGCTTACAGGGGATGGGCACTGAAGCTTTCTTT. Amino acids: CASSLQGMGTEAFF.

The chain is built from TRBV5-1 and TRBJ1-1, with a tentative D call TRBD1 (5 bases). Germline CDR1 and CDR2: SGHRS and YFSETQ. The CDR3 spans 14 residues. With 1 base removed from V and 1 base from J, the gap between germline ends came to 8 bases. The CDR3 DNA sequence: TGCGCCAGCAGCTTGCCAGGGAGGAACACTGAAGCTTTCTTT. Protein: CASSLPGRNTEAFF.

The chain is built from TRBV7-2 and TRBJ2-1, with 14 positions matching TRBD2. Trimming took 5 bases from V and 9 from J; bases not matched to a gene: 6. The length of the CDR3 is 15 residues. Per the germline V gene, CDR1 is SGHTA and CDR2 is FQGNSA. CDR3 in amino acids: CASSIGLAGGGEQFF. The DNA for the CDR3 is TGTGCCAGCAGCATCGGACTAGCGGGGGGCGGTGAGCAGTTCTTC.

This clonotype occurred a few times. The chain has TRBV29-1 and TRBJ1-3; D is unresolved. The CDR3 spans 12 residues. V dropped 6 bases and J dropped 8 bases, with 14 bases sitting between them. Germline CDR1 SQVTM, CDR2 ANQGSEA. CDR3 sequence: CSVGEGKDTIYF. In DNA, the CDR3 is TGCAGCGTAGGAGAGGGAAAAGACACCATATATTTT.

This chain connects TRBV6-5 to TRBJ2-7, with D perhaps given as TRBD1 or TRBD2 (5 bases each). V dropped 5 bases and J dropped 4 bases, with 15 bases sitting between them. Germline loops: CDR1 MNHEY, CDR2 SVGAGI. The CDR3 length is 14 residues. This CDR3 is CASSRPGRRYEQYF. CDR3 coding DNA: TGTGCCAGCAGTCGTCCGGGACGCCGATACGAGCAGTACTTC.

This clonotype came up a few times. The CDR3 nucleotides are TGTGCCATCAGGGAGCGACAGGGAGAGGTATTTGATTCACCCCTCCACTTT. Translating gives CAIRERQGEVFDSPLHF. This chain uses TRBV10-3 with TRBJ1-6; 7 bases agree with TRBD1. CDR3 size: 17 residues. With 6 bases clipped from V and 8 bases from J, the junction kept 16 bases outside the gene matches. Germline lookup yields CDR1 ENHRY and CDR2 SYGVKD.

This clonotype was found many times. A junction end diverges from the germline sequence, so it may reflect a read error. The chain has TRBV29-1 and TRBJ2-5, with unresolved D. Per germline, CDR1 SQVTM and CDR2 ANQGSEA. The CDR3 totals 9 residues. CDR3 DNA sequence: TGCAGCCTTGAAGAGACCCAGTACTTC. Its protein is CSLEETQYF.

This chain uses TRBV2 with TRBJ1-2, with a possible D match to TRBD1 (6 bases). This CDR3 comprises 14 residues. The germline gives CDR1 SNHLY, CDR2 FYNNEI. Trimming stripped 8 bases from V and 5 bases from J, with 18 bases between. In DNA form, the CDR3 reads TGTGCCAGCCGGCAACCGACAGGCCCTTATGGCTACACCTTC. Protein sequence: CASRQPTGPYGYTF. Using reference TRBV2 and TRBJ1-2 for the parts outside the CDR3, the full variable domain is EPEVTQTPSHQVTQMGQEVILRCVPISNHLYFYWYRQILGQKVEFLVSFYNNEISEKSEIFDDQFSVERPDGSNFTLKIRSTKLEDSAMYFCASRQPTGPYGYTFGSGTRLTVV.

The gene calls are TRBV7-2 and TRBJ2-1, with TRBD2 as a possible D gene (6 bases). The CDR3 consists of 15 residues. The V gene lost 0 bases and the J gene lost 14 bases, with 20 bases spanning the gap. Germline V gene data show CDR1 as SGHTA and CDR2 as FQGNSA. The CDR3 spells CASSLALPGVSFKFF. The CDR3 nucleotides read TGTGCCAGCAGCTTAGCCCTCCCGGGGGTTTCCTTTAAGTTCTTC.

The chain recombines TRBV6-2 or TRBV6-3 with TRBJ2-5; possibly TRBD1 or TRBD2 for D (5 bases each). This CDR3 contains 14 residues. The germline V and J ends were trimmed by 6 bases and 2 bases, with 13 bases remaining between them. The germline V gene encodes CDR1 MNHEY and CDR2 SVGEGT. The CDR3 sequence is CASRRDGTQETQYF. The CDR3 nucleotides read TGTGCCAGCAGGAGGGACGGAACTCAAGAGACCCAGTACTTC.

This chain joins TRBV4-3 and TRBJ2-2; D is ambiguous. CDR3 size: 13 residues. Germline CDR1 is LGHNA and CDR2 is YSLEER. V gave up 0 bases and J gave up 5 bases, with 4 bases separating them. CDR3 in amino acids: CASSQDGTGELFF. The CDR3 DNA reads TGCGCCAGCAGCCAAGACGGAACCGGGGAGCTGTTTTTT.

The CDR3, as DNA: TGTGCCAGCAGCTTAGTAGGGGGACAGGGGGCCGTAAATTCACCCCTCCACTTT. Translated: CASSLVGGQGAVNSPLHF. The rearrangement uses TRBV7-2 and TRBJ1-6; 12 nucleotides agree with TRBD1. V lost 1 base, J lost 7 bases, and 8 bases stayed unmatched. Germline V gene data show CDR1 as SGHTA and CDR2 as FQGNSA. The CDR3 runs to 18 residues.

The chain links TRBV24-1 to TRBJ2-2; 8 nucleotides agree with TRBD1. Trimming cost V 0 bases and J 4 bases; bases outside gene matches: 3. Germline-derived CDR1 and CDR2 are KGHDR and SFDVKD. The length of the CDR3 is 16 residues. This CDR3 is CATSDLRTGLTGELFF. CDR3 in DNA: TGTGCCACCAGTGATTTGCGGACAGGGCTCACCGGGGAGCTGTTTTTT.

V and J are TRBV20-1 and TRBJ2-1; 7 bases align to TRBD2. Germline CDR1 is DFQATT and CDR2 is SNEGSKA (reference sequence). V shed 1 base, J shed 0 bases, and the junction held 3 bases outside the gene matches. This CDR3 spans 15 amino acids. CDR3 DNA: TGCAGTGCTAGAGGGCGGGGGAGCTCCTACAATGAGCAGTTCTTC. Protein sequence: CSARGRGSSYNEQFF.

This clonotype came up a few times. This chain's CDR3 is CSARDPGGYEQYF. In DNA form, the CDR3 reads TGCAGTGCTAGGGACCCCGGGGGCTACGAGCAGTACTTC. J is TRBJ2-7 and V is TRBV20-1, with D possibly matching TRBD2 (6 bases). CDR3 length equals 13 residues. Trimming left V 3 bases short and J 3 bases short, with 12 bases between. Looked up from germline, CDR1 is DFQATT and CDR2 is SNEGSKA (reference sequence).

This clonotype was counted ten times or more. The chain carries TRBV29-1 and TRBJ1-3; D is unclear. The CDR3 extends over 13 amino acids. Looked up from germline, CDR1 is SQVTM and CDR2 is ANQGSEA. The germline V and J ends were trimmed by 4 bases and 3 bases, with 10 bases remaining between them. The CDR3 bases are TGCAGCGTTGTAACGGCGGGTGGAAACACCATATATTTT. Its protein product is CSVVTAGGNTIYF.

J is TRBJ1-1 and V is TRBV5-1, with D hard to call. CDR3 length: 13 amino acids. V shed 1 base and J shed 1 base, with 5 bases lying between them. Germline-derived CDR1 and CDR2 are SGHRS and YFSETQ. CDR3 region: CASSLPRNTEAFF. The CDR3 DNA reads TGCGCCAGCAGCTTGCCCCGGAACACTGAAGCTTTCTTT.

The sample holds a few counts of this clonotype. The CDR3 is CASRLSPSNEQFF. The CDR3 nucleotides are TGTGCCAGCCGCCTGAGTCCTAGCAATGAGCAGTTCTTC. The rearrangement uses TRBV27 and TRBJ2-1, with unresolved D. This CDR3 is built from 13 residues. V lost 8 bases, J lost 6 bases, and 14 bases lay in between. From germline, CDR1 is MNHEY and CDR2 SMNVEV (reference sequence).

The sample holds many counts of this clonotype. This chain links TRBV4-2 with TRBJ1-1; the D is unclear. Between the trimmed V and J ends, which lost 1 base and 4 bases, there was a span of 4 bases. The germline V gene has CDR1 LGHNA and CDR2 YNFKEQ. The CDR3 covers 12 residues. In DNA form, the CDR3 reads TGTGCCAGCAGCCAAGCGGCCACTGAAGCTTTCTTT. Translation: CASSQAATEAFF.

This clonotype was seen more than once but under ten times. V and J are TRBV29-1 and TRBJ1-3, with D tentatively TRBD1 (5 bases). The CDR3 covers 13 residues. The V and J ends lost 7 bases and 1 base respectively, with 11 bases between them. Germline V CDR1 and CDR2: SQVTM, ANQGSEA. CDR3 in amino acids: CSAGEGSGNTIYF. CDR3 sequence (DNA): TGCAGCGCCGGTGAGGGGTCTGGAAACACCATATATTTT.

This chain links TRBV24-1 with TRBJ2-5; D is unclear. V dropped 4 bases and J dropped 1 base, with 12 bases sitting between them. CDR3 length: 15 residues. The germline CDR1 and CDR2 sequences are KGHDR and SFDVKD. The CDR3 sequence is CATSDPSSFQETQYF. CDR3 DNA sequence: TGTGCCACCAGTGACCCATCAAGTTTCCAAGAGACCCAGTACTTC.

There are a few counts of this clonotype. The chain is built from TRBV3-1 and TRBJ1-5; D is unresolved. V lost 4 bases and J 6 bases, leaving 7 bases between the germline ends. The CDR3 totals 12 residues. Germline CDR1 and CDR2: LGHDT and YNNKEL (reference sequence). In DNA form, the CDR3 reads TGTGCCAGCAGCCGAGGAGGTCAGCCCCAGCATTTT. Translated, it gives CASSRGGQPQHF.

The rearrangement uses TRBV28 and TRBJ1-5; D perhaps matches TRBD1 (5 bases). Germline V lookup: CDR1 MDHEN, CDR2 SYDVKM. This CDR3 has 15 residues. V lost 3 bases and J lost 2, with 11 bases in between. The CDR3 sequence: CASSFRRVGNQPQHF. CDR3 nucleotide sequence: TGTGCCAGCAGTTTTCGCAGGGTGGGCAATCAGCCCCAGCATTTT.